The 13 T cell receptor beta chains below come from one sample, sequenced in a study of beta chain features in type 1 diabetes (dated by TCRdb to the late 2010s). The library came from the immunoSEQ multiplex PCR assay. The entire isolated RNA was reverse transcribed using the High Capacity cDNA Reverse Transcription Kit, and thus expressed TCRB transcripts were sequenced. TCRdb obtained this table from immuneACCESS and retained in-frame rearrangements with V and J assigned. These tables miss some clones; where compared with another copy, unresolved V genes account for less than half of the shortfall, and the remainder is unexplained. Present in this sample are tens of thousands of clones, about 50% of which were seen just once. The ten largest clones add up to 0.25% of the sample. The sequenced sample was stem cell memory CD4+ T cells from blood. This specimen's cell subset or site label, interpreted: stem cell-like memory CD4+ T cells. The receptors shown here come from a woman aged 25 to 45 in good health.

This clone appeared once. The CDR3 spells CASSKNRQNTEAFF. CDR3 DNA: TGTGCCAGTAGTAAAAATCGACAGAACACTGAAGCTTTCTTT. V usage is TRBV19 and J usage is TRBJ1-1; D remains unclear. Germline CDR1 is LNHDA and CDR2 is SQIVND (reference sequence). V was cut by 4 bases and J by 1 base, with 10 bases left in between. This CDR3 has 14 residues.

The chain joins TRBV5-6 to TRBJ1-2, with D possibly being TRBD1 (5 bases). The germline gives CDR1 SGHDT, CDR2 YYEEEE. V lost 0 bases and J lost 4, with 10 bases in between. The CDR3 runs 14 residues. The CDR3 protein is CASSLAAGFYGYTF. For the CDR3, the DNA is TGTGCCAGCAGCTTGGCGGCAGGGTTCTATGGCTACACCTTC. The variable domain in full, completed from reference TRBV5-6 and TRBJ1-2, reads DAGVTQSPTHLIKTRGQQVTLRCSPKSGHDTVSWYQQALGQGPQFIFQYYEEEERQRGNFPDRFSGHQFPNYSSELNVNALLLGDSALYLCASSLAAGFYGYTFGSGTRLTVV.

The rearrangement uses TRBV6-5 and TRBJ2-7; tentative D call: TRBD2 (5 bases). V was cut by 7 bases and J by 4 bases, with 8 bases left in between. From germline, CDR1 is MNHEY and CDR2 SVGAGI. This CDR3 contains 11 residues. The CDR3 protein is CASMGEYEQYF. CDR3 DNA: TGTGCCAGCATGGGAGAGTACGAGCAGTACTTC.

This sequence joins TRBV28 and TRBJ2-1; 7 positions agree with TRBD1. The germline V gene has CDR1 MDHEN and CDR2 SYDVKM. J was trimmed by 5 bases and V by 5 bases; bases with no gene match: 12. The CDR3 spans 16 residues. The CDR3 bases are TGTGCCAGCAGTCCCCGACAGGGTCTCCCCAACAATGAGCAGTTCTTC. As protein: CASSPRQGLPNNEQFF.

This clone appeared a few times. The rearrangement uses TRBV10-3 and TRBJ2-1, with 9 positions matching TRBD2. Per the germline V gene, CDR1 is ENHRY and CDR2 is SYGVKD. The CDR3 contains 17 residues. Losses at the gene ends were 6 bases for V and 7 bases for J; bases not matched to a gene: 16. CDR3 sequence: CAIRSQPGLAESNEQFF. The CDR3 nucleotides read TGTGCCATCAGGAGCCAACCGGGACTAGCAGAAAGTAATGAGCAGTTCTTC.

This chain connects TRBV7-2 to TRBJ2-3; TRBD2 matches at 15 bases. Germline assignment: CDR1 SGHTA and CDR2 FQGNSA. This CDR3 has 17 residues. V lost 5 bases and J lost 3; bases outside the gene matches: 6. Written as DNA, the CDR3 is TGTGCCAGCAGCCCGCGGACTAGCGGGAGGGTGACAGATACGCAGTATTTT. Protein product: CASSPRTSGRVTDTQYF.

The chain has TRBV29-1 and TRBJ2-3, with 8 nucleotides matching TRBD2. CDR3 length equals 13 residues. CDR1 and CDR2 from the germline V gene are SQVTM and ANQGSEA. V was pared by 6 bases and J by 4 bases, with 6 bases of the junction left unmatched. As DNA, the CDR3 is TGCAGCGTGGCGGGAGGTCGCGCAGATACGCAGTATTTT. Translating gives CSVAGGRADTQYF.

V gene TRBV5-1 combines with J gene TRBJ2-7, with TRBD2 identical over 8 bases. V lost 4 bases to trimming and J lost 1 base; unmatched junction nucleotides: 4. Germline CDR1 is SGHRS and CDR2 is YFSETQ. CDR3 length equals 14 residues. In DNA form, the CDR3 reads TGCGCCAGCAGCAGTACTAGCGGTTCCTACGAGCAGTACTTC. Translation gives CASSSTSGSYEQYF.

V gene TRBV28 combines with J gene TRBJ2-1; 15 bases line up with TRBD2. Per the germline V gene, CDR1 is MDHEN and CDR2 is SYDVKM. V lost 5 bases and J lost 4; bases outside the gene matches: 18. This CDR3 contains 21 residues. CDR3 sequence reads: CASSPPRTSGRGIGSYNEQFF. DNA for the CDR3: TGTGCCAGCAGTCCGCCCCGGACTAGCGGGAGGGGGATTGGGTCGTACAATGAGCAGTTCTTC.

This clone was seen a handful of times. The chain uses TRBV15 and TRBJ2-7; D is unresolved. Looked up from germline, CDR1 is LNHNV and CDR2 is YYDKDF (reference sequence). V lost 5 bases and J 4 bases, leaving 15 bases between the germline ends. The CDR3 is 14 amino acids. As DNA, the CDR3 is TGTGCCACCAGCCTAAAGCTAACAGAGTACGAGCAGTACTTC. It codes for CATSLKLTEYEQYF. The full variable domain, with the rest looked up from reference TRBV15 and TRBJ2-7, is DAMVIQNPRYQVTQFGKPVTLSCSQTLNHNVMYWYQQKSSQAPKLLFHYYDKDFNNEADTPDNFQSRRPNTSFCFLDIRSPGLGDTAMYLCATSLKLTEYEQYFGPGTRLTVT.

This clone was seen once. The genes are TRBV19 and TRBJ2-3, with 12 bases fitting TRBD2. Germline V gene data show CDR1 as LNHDA and CDR2 as SQIVND (reference sequence). There are 15 residues in the CDR3. V was clipped by 4 bases and J by 4 bases; unmatched bases: 3. Here the CDR3 DNA reads TGTGCCAGTAGTAAGACTAGCGGGAGACCAGATACGCAGTATTTT. This codes for CASSKTSGRPDTQYF.

In this sample, this clone turned up a few times. V usage is TRBV5-1 and J usage is TRBJ2-1; 10 bases are shared with TRBD2. V shed 4 bases, J shed 4 bases, and the junction held 5 bases outside the gene matches. This CDR3 is built from 15 residues. The V gene's germline CDR1 is SGHRS and CDR2 YFSETQ. The CDR3 DNA follows: TGCGCCAGCAGCCAAGGACTAGCGGAGTACAATGAGCAGTTCTTC. Translated, it gives CASSQGLAEYNEQFF.

This clone was picked up a small number of times. The chain uses TRBV30 and TRBJ1-1; D gene ambiguous. CDR1 and CDR2 from the germline V gene are GTSNPN and SVGIG (reference sequence). V dropped 4 bases and J dropped 3 bases, with 12 bases sitting between them. There are 13 residues in the CDR3. In nucleotides, the CDR3 is TGTGCCTGGACCCCAGGTCTACACACTGAAGCTTTCTTT. It encodes CAWTPGLHTEAFF.